Listed here are 21 T cell receptor beta chains from one sample, sequenced in a study of regulatory T cells in long-lasting Graves disease. TCR beta libraries were built with iRepertoire HTBI primers and Arm-PCR of CDR3 regions. TCRdb called the multiplex PCR reads again in MiXCR, with one record for every CDR3 protein. The table shows roughly 320,000 distinct CDR3 sequences, with roughly 17% occurring only once. Time point defined: newly diagnosed GD, antithyroid drugs for less than 3 months. PBMC RNA was the source of the TCR library. This sample also appeared in a second study, on T cells in Graves' hyperthyroidism and ophthalmopathy.

Sample: peripheral blood mononuclear cells (PBMCs), taken at new diagnosis, from a patient treated with antithyroid drugs. The receptors derive from a man aged 40-55 years with Graves disease.

The table lists this clonotype with a few counts. The rearrangement links TRBV15 to TRBJ1-1; D remains unclear. The CDR3 sequence is 15 residues long. The V end lost 3 bases, the J end lost 0 bases, and 11 bases lay between the germline ends. Per the germline V gene, CDR1 is LNHNV and CDR2 is YYDKDF (reference sequence). This CDR3 reads CATSSLGSMNTEAFF. The CDR3 region has the DNA TGTGCCACCAGCAGCCTCGGATCCATGAACACTGAAGCTTTCTTT.

On this clonotype: Possible read error: a much larger clone is one base away. V gene TRBV6-2 or TRBV6-3 combines with J gene TRBJ2-7; 7 bases fit TRBD1. Germline V gives CDR1 MNHEY, CDR2 SVGEGT. This CDR3 comprises 12 residues. The CDR3 bases are TGTGCCAGCGGGAAAGGGGGCGGCGAGCAGCACTTC. This gives the protein CASGKGGGEQHF.

This clonotype appeared a few times. The V call is TRBV19, the J call TRBJ2-1; the match to TRBD1 covers 8 bases. This CDR3 region has 16 residues. Germline assignment: CDR1 LNHDA and CDR2 SQIVND (reference sequence). Losses at the gene ends were 5 bases for V and 8 bases for J; bases not matched to a gene: 14. CDR3 nucleotides: TGTGCCAGTAGTTCTGCCGGACAGGGAAATAGGTATGAGCAGTTCTTC. Translation gives CASSSAGQGNRYEQFF. The full variable domain, rest sourced from reference TRBV19 and TRBJ2-1, is DGGITQSPKYLFRKEGQNVTLSCEQNLNHDAMYWYRQDPGQGLRLIYYSQIVNDFQKGDIAEGYSVSREKKESFPLTVTSAQKNPTAFYLCASSSAGQGNRYEQFFGPGTRLTVL.

This clonotype was recorded at least ten times. V and J are TRBV28 and TRBJ2-3; D is unresolved. Germline CDR1 MDHEN, CDR2 SYDVKM. This CDR3 is 12 amino acids long. Trimming removed 5 bases at V and 7 bases at J, with 10 bases between. The CDR3 reads CASSPRSNTQYF. CDR3 DNA sequence: TGTGCCAGCAGTCCACGGTCCAATACGCAGTATTTT.

V is TRBV7-9 and J is TRBJ2-5; D gene unclear. V was trimmed by 6 bases and J by 5 bases, leaving 16 bases between them. Germline CDR1 is SEHNR and CDR2 is FQNEAQ (reference sequence). The CDR3 length is 14 residues. In nucleotides, the CDR3 is TGTGCCAGCAGTTCGTATTCCTCCGGGGAGACCCAGTACTTC. It is translated as CASSSYSSGETQYF.

V is TRBV20-1 and J is TRBJ2-3, with TRBD2 matching 7 bases. The CDR3 sequence is 16 residues long. Trimming at V came to 0 bases and at J to 0 bases, leaving 6 bases not matched to a gene. Germline CDR1 DFQATT, CDR2 SNEGSKA (reference sequence). The chain's CDR3 is CSARDRNGRSTDTQYF. In DNA, the CDR3 is TGCAGTGCTAGAGATCGTAACGGGAGGAGCACAGATACGCAGTATTTT.

This clonotype was seen at least ten times. V gene TRBV27 combines with J gene TRBJ2-1; 8 nucleotides align to TRBD2. Germline V lookup: CDR1 MNHEY, CDR2 SMNVEV (reference sequence). The CDR3 loop spans 14 amino acids. V shed 6 bases and J 5 bases; nucleotides not matched to a gene: 6. Here the CDR3 DNA reads TGTGCCAGCAGCTTTAGCGGGGCCAACAATGAGCAGTTCTTC. As protein: CASSFSGANNEQFF.

This clonotype appeared a few times. The rearrangement uses TRBV7-2 and TRBJ2-1, with D hard to call. V lost 4 bases, J lost 4 bases, and 8 bases lay in between. CDR3 size: 13 residues. Germline loops: CDR1 SGHTA, CDR2 FQGNSA. The CDR3 sequence: CASSSNTYNEQFF. The CDR3 nucleotides read TGTGCCAGCAGCTCTAACACGTACAATGAGCAGTTCTTC.

This clonotype was seen repeatedly, ten times or more. The V and J genes are TRBV10-3 and TRBJ2-7; 8 nucleotides match TRBD2. The CDR3 is 14 amino acids. Per the germline V gene, CDR1 is ENHRY and CDR2 is SYGVKD. V was pared by 5 bases and J by 4 bases, with 7 bases of the junction left unmatched. The DNA for the CDR3 is TGTGCCATCAGTCCGGCGCGGGGGGCTTACGAGCAGTACTTC. This sequence encodes CAISPARGAYEQYF.

This clonotype was recorded a few times. Here the CDR3 reads CASSLGLAEAGELFF. The CDR3 DNA is TGCGCCAGCAGCTTGGGCCTAGCGGAGGCCGGGGAGCTGTTTTTT. The chain carries TRBV5-1 and TRBJ2-2, with TRBD2 identical over 7 bases. The CDR3 length is 15 residues. V trimming: 0 bases; J trimming: 6 bases; junction bases outside the gene matches: 5. Germline-derived CDR1 and CDR2 are SGHRS and YFSETQ.

This clonotype was counted many times. CDR3 nucleotides: TGTGCCAGCAGCCCGAGTGGAAGCTCCTATAATTCACCCCTCCACTTT. It codes for CASSPSGSSYNSPLHF. This sequence joins TRBV9 and TRBJ1-6; D unclear. V was pared by 4 bases and J by 0 bases, with 11 bases between. Germline lookup yields CDR1 SGDLS and CDR2 YYNGEE. CDR3 length: 16 residues.

A note on this clonotype: The junction departs from the called germline gene at one end, perhaps through a read error. The J gene is TRBJ2-3, the V gene TRBV5-1, with D possibly called TRBD1 or TRBD2 (5 bases each). This CDR3 is 16 amino acids long. Per the germline V gene, CDR1 is SGHRS and CDR2 is YFSETQ. The CDR3 protein is CASSVDPRDGMDTQYF. The CDR3 DNA is TGTGCCAGCAGCGTAGACCCCAGGGACGGCATGGATACGCAGTATTTT.

This clonotype was recorded many times. The chain links TRBV20-1 to TRBJ2-1, with 12 bases that match TRBD2. J lost 8 bases, V lost 0 bases, and 11 bases had no gene match. Germline-derived CDR1 and CDR2 are DFQATT and SNEGSKA (reference sequence). The CDR3 runs to 17 residues. The CDR3 coding sequence is TGCAGTGCTAGAGATCAATCTGGACTAGCGGGGAATTATGAGCAGTTCTTC. Amino acids: CSARDQSGLAGNYEQFF.

Only a few counts were recorded for this clonotype. The chain's CDR3 is CATSRAQGAYNEQFF. The CDR3 DNA follows: TGTGCCACCAGCAGAGCGCAGGGGGCCTACAATGAGCAGTTCTTC. This chain links TRBV15 with TRBJ2-1, with 7 positions matching TRBD1. The CDR3 sequence is 15 residues long. The V segment lost 1 base and the J segment 2 bases; nucleotides outside the gene matches: 2. CDR1 and CDR2 (germline): LNHNV, YYDKDF (reference sequence).

This clonotype was seen at least ten times. This chain's CDR3 is CASSQGAYRGQAEAFF. The CDR3 DNA sequence: TGTGCCAGCAGCCAAGGGGCATACAGGGGGCAGGCTGAAGCTTTCTTT. V is TRBV3-1 and J is TRBJ1-1; 9 bases are shared with TRBD1. Germline CDR1 reads LGHDT; CDR2 reads YNNKEL (reference sequence). Unmatched junction bases numbered 9, after V lost 1 base and J lost 6 bases. The CDR3 runs to 16 residues.

The table lists this clonotype with many counts. This chain connects TRBV5-4 to TRBJ2-5, with 7 bases aligning to TRBD1. V lost 2 bases and J lost 2; bases outside the gene matches: 3. The CDR3 sequence is 14 residues long. Germline loops: CDR1 SGHNT, CDR2 YYREEE (reference sequence). The CDR3 bases are TGTGCCAGCAGCTTCGGACAGGTTCAAGAGACCCAGTACTTC. The encoded protein is CASSFGQVQETQYF.

At least ten counts were recorded for this clonotype. The chain employs TRBV20-1 and TRBJ2-1, with TRBD2 matching over 14 bases. This CDR3 spans 14 amino acids. V shed 5 bases, J shed 13 bases, and the junction held 10 bases outside the gene matches. Germline loops: CDR1 DFQATT, CDR2 SNEGSKA (reference sequence). In DNA, the CDR3 is TGCAGTGCTCCCATTATGGGACTAGCGGGGGTTCAGTTCTTC. Its protein is CSAPIMGLAGVQFF.

This clonotype was seen more than once but under ten times. V and J are TRBV3-1 and TRBJ1-6; 10 bases map to TRBD1. Unmatched junction bases numbered 3, after V lost 4 bases and J lost 15 bases. Germline loops: CDR1 LGHDT, CDR2 YNNKEL (reference sequence). The CDR3 covers 12 residues. The CDR3 region is CASSLRDRGLHF. CDR3 DNA: TGTGCCAGCAGCCTCCGGGACAGGGGCCTCCACTTT. Together with reference TRBV3-1 and TRBJ1-6, the CDR3 gives the full variable domain: DTAVSQTPKYLVTQMGNDKSIKCEQNLGHDTMYWYKQDSKKFLKIMFSYNNKELIINETVPNRFSPKSPDKAHLNLHINSLELGDSAVYFCASSLRDRGLHFGNGTRLTVT.

The rearrangement joins TRBV7-6 to TRBJ2-5; weak D call: TRBD2 (7 bases). The CDR3 spans 15 residues. Deletions cut 5 bases from V and 5 bases from J, with 18 bases between. Germline V gives CDR1 SGHVS, CDR2 FNYEAQ. The CDR3 DNA reads TGTGCCAGCAGCCCTAGAGGGGGGGCGTATGAGACCCAGTACTTC. It translates to CASSPRGGAYETQYF.

This clonotype has a count of ten or more. The genes are TRBV7-2 and TRBJ2-1, with D perhaps matching TRBD2 (6 bases). Germline V lookup: CDR1 SGHTA, CDR2 FQGNSA. V was cut by 5 bases and J by 4 bases, with 15 bases left in between. This CDR3 is built from 15 residues. Here the CDR3 DNA reads TGTGCCAGCAGCGCGTCCCGGGACTTTTACAATGAGCAGTTCTTC. This translates into CASSASRDFYNEQFF.

In its sample, this clonotype was seen many times. CDR3 DNA sequence: TGTGCCAGCAGAGAGTACAGGGGCGAGCAGTACTTC. Its translation is CASREYRGEQYF. J is TRBJ2-7 and V is TRBV27; 7 bases are a match to TRBD1. Germline lookup yields CDR1 MNHEY and CDR2 SMNVEV (reference sequence). The V gene end was trimmed by 6 bases and the J gene end by 6 bases; junction bases not matched to a gene: 5. The CDR3 is 12 residues long.